This is a list of T cell receptor beta chains from one sample in a study of PD-1 blockade in classical Hodgkin lymphoma. Sequencing used immunoSEQ multiplex PCR; TCRdb keeps in-frame clones, though not all of them. The table records just under 40,000 clones, over 70% of them present only once. The sample in question was peripheral blood mononuclear cells (PBMCs), obtained before the fourth cycle of nivolumab. All receptors derive from a human donor with classical Hodgkin lymphoma. The CDR3 runs from the conserved cysteine through the conserved F or W. The D gene is left open where the match is weak. Only some rows state a clone size, as once, few, many or a class for expanded clones.

J,size,D,V,DNA,CDR3
TRBJ1-2,few,NA,TRBV6-4,TGTGCCAGCAGTGAAGGGCTGGGAGAGCCTTTTGGCTACACCTTC,CASSEGLGEPFGYTF
TRBJ2-3,NA,TRBD1,TRBV11-2,TGTGCCAGCAGCCGCGACAGGGGGCGCACAGATACGCAGTATTTT,CASSRDRGRTDTQYF
TRBJ1-5,NA,TRBD1,TRBV13,TGTGCCAGCAGCTTAGGGAGGGGGCGCAATCAGCCCCAGCATTTT,CASSLGRGRNQPQHF
TRBJ2-6,once,NA,TRBV6-5,TGTGCCAGCAGTTACGTGGTCCCCTCTGGGGCCAACGTCCTGACTTTC,CASSYVVPSGANVLTF
TRBJ2-7,NA,TRBD1,TRBV6-5,TGTGCCACCCGGGACAGGTCTAGGTGGGAGCAGTACTTC,CATRDRSRWEQYF
TRBJ1-5,NA,TRBD1,TRBV6-5,TGTGCCAGCAGTGCCAGGGGGCAGAGTCAGCCCCAGCATTTT,CASSARGQSQPQHF
TRBJ2-2,NA,NA,TRBV2,TGTGCCAGCAAGGATGTCCCCGGGGTTGTATGGGCCGGGGAGCTGTTTTTT,CASKDVPGVVWAGELFF
TRBJ2-2,NA,TRBD2,TRBV5-4,TGTGCCAGCAGCGGGACTAGCGGGGGGGTTAGGAACACCGGGGAGCTGTTTTTT,CASSGTSGGVRNTGELFF
TRBJ2-2,NA,NA,TRBV9,TGTGCCAGCAGCGTCAGGGTAACCGGGGAGCTGTTTTTT,CASSVRVTGELFF
TRBJ2-5,once,NA,TRBV10-3,TGTGCCATCAGTGAGGGGAGGGGGGAGACCCAGTACTTC,CAISEGRGETQYF
TRBJ2-5,NA,NA,TRBV6-5,TGTGCTAGCAGTCCCCCGGGAGACCAAGAGACCCAGTACTTC,CASSPPGDQETQYF
TRBJ1-2,NA,NA,TRBV4-3,TGCGCCAGCAGCCAAGATTTCGGGGACTATGGCTACACCTTC,CASSQDFGDYGYTF
TRBJ2-6,NA,TRBD2,TRBV27,TGTGCCAGCAGTTTCTTCAAGGGACTAGCGAGCGGGGCCAACGTCCTGACTTTC,CASSFFKGLASGANVLTF
TRBJ2-5,NA,TRBD1,TRBV5-1,TGCGCCAGCAGCTACCTTGGACAGGTCCAAGAGACCCAGTACTTC,CASSYLGQVQETQYF